This note documents a single TCR beta chain sequence. The assay was immunoSEQ multiplex PCR, and TCRdb's table has in-frame clones only and misses some. The table shows 200,000 or so clones, with about 83% occurring only once. The data are from a study of blood T cell repertoires in COVID-19. This CDR3 region has 16 residues. Germline loops: CDR1 PRHDT, CDR2 FYEKMQ (reference sequence). Trimming removed 4 bases from V and 1 base from J; junction bases left unmatched: 8. The sequenced sample consisted of peripheral blood. The genes are TRBV13 and TRBJ2-3; 7 positions agree with TRBD2. The clonotype originates from a person aged 70 to 80 with COVID-19, enrolled during active disease. The CDR3 DNA sequence: TGTGCCAGCAGCTCAGACAAGCGGGGCCGCACAGATACGCAGTATTTT. This codes for CASSSDKRGRTDTQYF.